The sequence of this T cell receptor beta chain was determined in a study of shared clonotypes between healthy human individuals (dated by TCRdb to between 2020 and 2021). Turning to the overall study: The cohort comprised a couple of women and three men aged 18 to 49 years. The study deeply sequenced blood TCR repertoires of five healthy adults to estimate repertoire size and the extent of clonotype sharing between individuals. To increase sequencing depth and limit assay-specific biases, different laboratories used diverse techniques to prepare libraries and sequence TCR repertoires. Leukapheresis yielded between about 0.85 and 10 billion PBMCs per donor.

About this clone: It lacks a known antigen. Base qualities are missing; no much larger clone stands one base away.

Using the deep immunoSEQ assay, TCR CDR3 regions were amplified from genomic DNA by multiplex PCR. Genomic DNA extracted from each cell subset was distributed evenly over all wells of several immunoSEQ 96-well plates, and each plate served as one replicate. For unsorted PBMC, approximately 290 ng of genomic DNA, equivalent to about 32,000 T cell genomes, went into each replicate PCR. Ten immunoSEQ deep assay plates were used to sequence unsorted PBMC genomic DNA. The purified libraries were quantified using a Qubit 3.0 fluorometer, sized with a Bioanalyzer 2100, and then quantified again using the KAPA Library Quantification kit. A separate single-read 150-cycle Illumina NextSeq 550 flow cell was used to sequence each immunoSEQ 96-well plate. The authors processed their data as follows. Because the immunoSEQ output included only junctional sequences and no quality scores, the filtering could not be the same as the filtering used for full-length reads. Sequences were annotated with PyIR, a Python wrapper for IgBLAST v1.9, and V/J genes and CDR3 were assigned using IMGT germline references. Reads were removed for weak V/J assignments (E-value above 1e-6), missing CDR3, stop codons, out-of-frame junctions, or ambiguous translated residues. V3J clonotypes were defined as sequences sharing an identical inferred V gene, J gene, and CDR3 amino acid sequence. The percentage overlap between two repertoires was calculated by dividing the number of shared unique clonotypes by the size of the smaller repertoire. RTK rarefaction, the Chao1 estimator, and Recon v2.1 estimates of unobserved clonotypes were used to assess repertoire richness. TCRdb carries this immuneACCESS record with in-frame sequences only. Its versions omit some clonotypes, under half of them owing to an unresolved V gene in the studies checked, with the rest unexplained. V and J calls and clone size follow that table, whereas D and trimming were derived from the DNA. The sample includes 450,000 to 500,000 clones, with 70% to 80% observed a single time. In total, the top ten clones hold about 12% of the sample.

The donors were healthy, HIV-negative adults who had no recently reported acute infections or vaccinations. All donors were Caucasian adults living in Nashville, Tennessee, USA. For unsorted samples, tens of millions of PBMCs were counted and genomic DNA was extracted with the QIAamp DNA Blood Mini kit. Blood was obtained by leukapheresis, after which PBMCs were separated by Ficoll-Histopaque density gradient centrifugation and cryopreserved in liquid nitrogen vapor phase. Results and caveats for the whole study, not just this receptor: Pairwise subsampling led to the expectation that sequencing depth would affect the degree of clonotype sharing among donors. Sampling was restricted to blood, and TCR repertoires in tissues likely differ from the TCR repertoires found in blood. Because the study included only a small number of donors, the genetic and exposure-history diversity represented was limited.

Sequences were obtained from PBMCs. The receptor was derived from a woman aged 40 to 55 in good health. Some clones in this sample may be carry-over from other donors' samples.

The CDR3 protein is CASSLGTGYGYTF. The nucleotide sequence reads TGTGCCAGCAGCTTAGGGACAGGGTATGGCTACACCTTC. The V and J genes are TRBV7-2 and TRBJ1-2; 8 junctional bases match TRBD1. Taken from the germline V gene, the CDR1 and CDR2 loops are SGHTA and FQGNSA. V loses 1 base at its end and J loses 5 bases; junction bases beyond the gene matches: 0. Spanning cysteine to phenylalanine, the CDR3 consists of 13 amino acids. Only the CDR3 DNA is retained, 39 bases long and in frame from the first base.